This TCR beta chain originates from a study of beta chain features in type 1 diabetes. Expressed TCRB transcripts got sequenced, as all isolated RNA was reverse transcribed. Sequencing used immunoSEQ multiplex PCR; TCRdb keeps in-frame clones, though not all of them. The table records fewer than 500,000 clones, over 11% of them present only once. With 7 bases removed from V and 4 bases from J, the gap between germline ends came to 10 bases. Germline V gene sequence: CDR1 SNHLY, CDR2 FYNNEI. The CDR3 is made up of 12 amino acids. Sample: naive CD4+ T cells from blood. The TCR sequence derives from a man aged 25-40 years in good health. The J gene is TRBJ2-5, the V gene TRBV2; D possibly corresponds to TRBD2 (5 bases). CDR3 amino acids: CASKVEAETQYF. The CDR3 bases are TGTGCCAGCAAGGTGGAGGCAGAGACCCAGTACTTC. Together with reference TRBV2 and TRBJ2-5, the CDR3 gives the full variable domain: EPEVTQTPSHQVTQMGQEVILRCVPISNHLYFYWYRQILGQKVEFLVSFYNNEISEKSEIFDDQFSVERPDGSNFTLKIRSTKLEDSAMYFCASKVEAETQYFGPGTRLLVL.